The subject of this entry is one T cell receptor (beta chain). Its antigen is currently unknown. This specimen comes from a study of T cell responses to AZD1222 COVID-19 vaccine. Trimming took 5 bases from V and 2 from J, leaving 13 bases between them. The V gene's germline CDR1 is KGHDR and CDR2 SFDVKD. The CDR3 sequence is 15 residues long. The study, taken as a whole, reports: Just a handful of AZD1222 recipients were seropositive at baseline. Spike-wide vaccine-associated CD4 TCRs dominated at 160-218 and 743-854. The donor cohort was predominantly white British with a female majority, and clonal diversity may have been underestimated. Repertoires in all cases were sampled only once the peak T cell response had passed.

The assay was immunoSEQ multiplex PCR, and TCRdb's table has in-frame clones only and misses some. The sample includes 130,000 to 150,000 clones, around four fifths seen only once; the top ten take over 4%. This sequence joins TRBV24-1 and TRBJ2-3; TRBD2 is a possible D gene (6 bases). The sequenced sample was peripheral blood, obtained on day 0 of MenACWY control vaccination. The sequence was collected from an adult in good health. Here the CDR3 DNA reads TGTGCCACCAGTGGGGCTAGCGATCCCACAGATACGCAGTATTTT. Its translation is CATSGASDPTDTQYF.